This T cell receptor beta chain was retrieved from a study of shared clonotypes between healthy human individuals. CDR1 is KGHSH, CDR2 LQKENI, per germline. V was trimmed by 3 bases and J by 6 bases, leaving 11 bases between them. This CDR3 comprises 14 residues. Naive CD8 cells, CD45RO-negative and positively selected for CCR7, excluded terminally differentiated effector memory CD45RA+ cells. In replicate PCRs of sorted subsets, approximately 210 ng DNA, about 29,000 T cell genomes, was used. Produced via immunoSEQ multiplex PCR; TCRdb's table is partial and in-frame only. Of 2 million or so clones listed, approximately 94% were seen once; the top ten hold about 1.1%.

The clonotype was recovered from a man aged 18-30 years in good health. The sample was naive CD8+ T cells sorted from blood. This chain uses TRBV18 with TRBJ1-4; D remains unclear. The CDR3 nucleotides read TGTGCCAGCTCACCGGAACCCGTTTATGAAAAACTGTTTTTT. It encodes CASSPEPVYEKLFF.